One sample yielded the 32 T cell receptor beta chains listed below, sequenced in a study of T cell responses to AZD1222 COVID-19 vaccine. Method: immunoSEQ multiplex PCR; TCRdb's copy keeps in-frame clones and lacks some. Found here are under 200,000 clones, roughly 92% of them singletons; the top ten hold over 1.5%. This specimen was peripheral blood, taken on day 0 of AZD1222 vaccination. These receptors came from an adult in good health.

The V call is TRBV11-2, the J call TRBJ1-1; D is perhaps TRBD1 (5 bases). Germline V lookup: CDR1 SGHAT, CDR2 FQNNGV. The CDR3 extends over 14 amino acids. Trimming left V 5 bases short and J 7 bases short, with 17 bases between. The CDR3 coding sequence is TGTGCCAGCAGCCGAATCTCCAGGGATCTTGAAGCTTTCTTT. Amino acid sequence: CASSRISRDLEAFF. The variable domain in full, with the rest retrieved from reference TRBV11-2 and TRBJ1-1, is EAGVAQSPRYKIIEKRQSVAFWCNPISGHATLYWYQQILGQGPKLLIQFQNNGVVDDSQLPKDRFSAERLKGVDSTLKIQPAKLEDSAVYLCASSRISRDLEAFFGQGTRLTVV.

This chain joins TRBV5-1 and TRBJ2-1; the D is unclear. Trimming stripped 4 bases from V and 4 bases from J, with 9 bases between. Germline V lookup: CDR1 SGHRS, CDR2 YFSETQ. The length of the CDR3 is 13 residues. The CDR3 spells CASSEQIYNEQFF. The CDR3, as DNA: TGCGCCAGCAGCGAACAGATTTACAATGAGCAGTTCTTC. Together with reference TRBV5-1 and TRBJ2-1, the CDR3 gives the full variable domain: KAGVTQTPRYLIKTRGQQVTLSCSPISGHRSVSWYQQTPGQGLQFLFEYFSETQRNKGNFPGRFSGRQFSNSRSEMNVSTLELGDSALYLCASSEQIYNEQFFGPGTRLTVL.

The chain links TRBV12-5 to TRBJ2-1; D may be TRBD2 (6 bases). The germline V gene encodes CDR1 LGHNT and CDR2 FRNRAP. The CDR3 totals 17 residues. Trimming removed 3 bases at V and 0 bases at J, with 15 bases between. The CDR3 spells CASGFWGLRDSYNEQFF. The DNA for the CDR3 is TGTGCTAGTGGTTTTTGGGGACTCCGGGACTCCTACAATGAGCAGTTCTTC.

The rearrangement joins TRBV5-1 to TRBJ2-2; 9 bases are a match to TRBD1. The J segment lost 5 bases and the V segment lost 4 bases, leaving 6 bases of the junction unmatched. This CDR3 spans 15 amino acids. Germline-derived CDR1 and CDR2 are SGHRS and YFSETQ. This CDR3 reads CASSPWTGATGELFF. The CDR3 DNA reads TGCGCCAGCAGCCCATGGACAGGGGCTACCGGGGAGCTGTTTTTT.

The gene calls are TRBV20-1 and TRBJ1-1; TRBD1 aligns across 7 bases. This CDR3 region has 10 residues. Germline CDR1 reads DFQATT; CDR2 reads SNEGSKA (reference sequence). The CDR3 protein is CRIRGTEAFF. In nucleotides, the CDR3 is TGCAGGATCAGGGGGACTGAAGCTTTCTTT.

A single count supports this clone. CDR3 amino acids: CASSRPGLATDTQYF. In nucleotides, the CDR3 is TGTGCCAGCAGTAGGCCGGGACTAGCGACAGATACGCAGTATTTT. The chain carries TRBV6-5 and TRBJ2-3; TRBD2 aligns across 10 bases. The CDR3 is made up of 15 amino acids. Germline V gene lookup returns CDR1 MNHEY and CDR2 SVGAGI. With V trimmed by 5 bases and J by 3 bases, 5 bases remained unmatched.

With regard to this clone: Its ends do not fully match the called genes, so a read error is possible. This chain connects TRBV7-7 to TRBJ2-1; weak D call: TRBD2 (7 bases). This CDR3 is built from 15 residues. The germline CDR1 and CDR2 sequences are SSHAT and FNYEAQ (reference sequence). CDR3 sequence (DNA): TGTGCTAGCAGCCCTCGGGGGGCCATTTACAATGAGCAGTTCTTC. It translates to CASSPRGAIYNEQFF.

CDR3 sequence: CAWIPGWQIKSSYNSPLHF. The CDR3 DNA sequence: TGTGCCTGGATCCCCGGGTGGCAGATAAAAAGCTCCTATAATTCACCCCTCCACTTT. The gene calls are TRBV30 and TRBJ1-6; the D is unclear. V was pared by 4 bases and J by 0 bases, with 22 bases between. The length of the CDR3 is 19 residues. Germline V CDR1 and CDR2: GTSNPN, SVGIG (reference sequence).

V usage is TRBV27 and J usage is TRBJ1-2; D might be TRBD1 (6 bases). The V gene lost 6 bases and the J gene lost 5 bases, with 16 bases spanning the gap. This CDR3 is built from 14 residues. Germline V gene lookup returns CDR1 MNHEY and CDR2 SMNVEV (reference sequence). The CDR3 bases are TGTGCCAGCAGCCCAAACCGGAGGGGGTATGGCTACACCTTC. Translated, it gives CASSPNRRGYGYTF.

The J gene is TRBJ1-5, the V gene TRBV12-5, with a possible D match to TRBD1 (5 bases). This CDR3 has 14 residues. In germline, CDR1 is LGHNT, CDR2 FRNRAP. V was trimmed by 6 bases and J by 3 bases, leaving 12 bases between them. As DNA, the CDR3 is TGTGCTAGTGGGGATGGACATGCCAATCAGCCCCAGCATTTT. Protein: CASGDGHANQPQHF.

J is TRBJ1-2 and V is TRBV11-2, with 7 bases aligning to TRBD1. The CDR3 is 14 residues long. Looked up from germline, CDR1 is SGHAT and CDR2 is FQNNGV. V lost 3 bases, J lost 4 bases, and 5 bases stayed unmatched. The CDR3 DNA is TGTGCCAGCAGCTTTGAGGGGGCGGGCTATGGCTACACCTTC. This codes for CASSFEGAGYGYTF.

V usage is TRBV13 and J usage is TRBJ1-2; D is undetermined. Germline V gene data show CDR1 as PRHDT and CDR2 as FYEKMQ (reference sequence). V lost 1 base and J 4 bases, leaving 7 bases between the germline ends. The CDR3 loop spans 13 amino acids. CDR3 sequence (DNA): TGTGCCAGCAGCTTAGAAGGGATCTATGGCTACACCTTC. This encodes CASSLEGIYGYTF.

The rearrangement uses TRBV18 and TRBJ2-4; perhaps D is TRBD1 or TRBD2 (5 bases each). CDR3 length equals 15 residues. V shed 0 bases and J shed 6 bases, with 12 bases lying between them. CDR1 is KGHSH, CDR2 LQKENI, per germline. CDR3 region: CASSPPGRTINIQYF. CDR3 sequence (DNA): TGTGCCAGCTCACCACCGGGACGGACGATAAACATTCAGTACTTC.

The V call is TRBV19, the J call TRBJ1-4; D is undetermined. Trimming left V 1 base short and J 14 bases short, with 20 bases between. Germline CDR1 LNHDA, CDR2 SQIVND (reference sequence). The length of the CDR3 is 15 residues. The CDR3 here is CASSIAPARDERLFF. The CDR3 DNA follows: TGTGCCAGTAGTATAGCCCCCGCCCGAGACGAAAGGCTGTTTTTT.

The chain uses TRBV10-3 and TRBJ1-2; D unclear. Trimming removed 0 bases from V and 4 bases from J, with 9 bases in between. The CDR3 is 14 residues long. Germline loops: CDR1 ENHRY, CDR2 SYGVKD. This CDR3 reads CAISESSGPYGYTF. CDR3 bases: TGTGCCATCAGTGAGTCGAGTGGTCCCTATGGCTACACCTTC.

The rearrangement joins TRBV12-3 or TRBV12-4 to TRBJ2-7; TRBD2 matches at 7 bases. With V trimmed by 6 bases and J by 7 bases, 9 bases remained unmatched. CDR3 length: 13 amino acids. CDR3 protein: CASSSSLGGEQYF. In DNA form, the CDR3 reads TGTGCCAGCAGCTCGTCCCTCGGGGGGGAGCAGTACTTC.

The rearrangement uses TRBV5-1 and TRBJ2-1; unclear D gene. The V gene lost 3 bases and the J gene lost 2 bases, with 15 bases spanning the gap. The CDR3 totals 16 residues. Germline V lookup: CDR1 SGHRS, CDR2 YFSETQ. Here the CDR3 reads CASSYSGPGPYNEQFF. In DNA form, the CDR3 reads TGCGCCAGCAGCTACTCCGGGCCCGGACCCTACAATGAGCAGTTCTTC.

The chain has TRBV27 and TRBJ2-7; the match to TRBD2 covers 8 bases. The germline CDR1 and CDR2 sequences are MNHEY and SMNVEV (reference sequence). This CDR3 is 14 amino acids long. Losses at the gene ends were 2 bases for V and 2 bases for J; bases not matched to a gene: 2. CDR3 nucleotide sequence: TGTGCCAGCAGTTTAAAGCGGGGGCCCTACGAGCAGTACTTC. Its protein is CASSLKRGPYEQYF.

As for this clone: At one end, the junction sequence differs from germline, possibly due to a read error. V gene TRBV13 combines with J gene TRBJ2-1; no clear D. CDR3 length: 14 residues. CDR1 is PRHDT and CDR2 is FYEKMQ in the germline V gene (reference sequence). The CDR3 is CASSLGLGSSERFF. The CDR3 DNA reads as TGTGCCAGCAGCTTAGGCCTAGGTTCATCTGAGCGGTTCTTC. The entire variable domain, with the rest obtained from reference TRBV13 and TRBJ2-1, is as follows: AAGVIQSPRHLIKEKRETATLKCYPIPRHDTVYWYQQGPGQDPQFLISFYEKMQSDKGSIPDRFSAQQFSDYHSELNMSSLELGDSALYFCASSLGLGSSERFFGPGTRLTVL.

The chain joins TRBV19 to TRBJ1-6; the match to TRBD1 covers 9 bases. Germline-derived CDR1 and CDR2 are LNHDA and SQIVND (reference sequence). CDR3 length: 14 residues. V lost 4 bases to trimming and J lost 10 bases; unmatched junction nucleotides: 5. CDR3 coding DNA: TGTGCCAGTAGTAGCTGGACAGGGGACTCACCCCTCCACTTT. Translation gives CASSSWTGDSPLHF.

The chain joins TRBV10-2 to TRBJ2-7; either TRBD1 or TRBD2 may fit D (5 bases each). Trimming removed 5 bases from V and 1 base from J, with 9 bases in between. The CDR3 is made up of 13 amino acids. Germline-derived CDR1 and CDR2 are WSHSY and SAAADI. Written as DNA, the CDR3 is TGCGCCAGCAGTTGGGACGCTTCCTACGAGCAGTACTTC. Translation: CASSWDASYEQYF.

The rearrangement uses TRBV19 and TRBJ2-7; no clear D. V lost 5 bases, J lost 7 bases, and 24 bases lay in between. The CDR3 sequence is 16 residues long. Germline V CDR1 and CDR2: LNHDA, SQIVND (reference sequence). CDR3 amino acids: CASSSLLKSPTQEQYF. The CDR3 DNA follows: TGTGCCAGTAGTTCGTTGTTGAAGAGCCCTACGCAAGAGCAGTACTTC.

V gene TRBV7-3 combines with J gene TRBJ2-6, with no clear D. The CDR3 runs 16 residues. V was clipped by 5 bases and J by 0 bases, with 11 bases between them. CDR1 SGHTA and CDR2 FQGTGA come from the germline V gene. The CDR3 loop is CASSPFIGSGANVLTF. CDR3 DNA: TGTGCCAGCAGCCCGTTCATCGGCTCTGGGGCCAACGTCCTGACTTTC.

The genes are TRBV27 and TRBJ1-2, with TRBD1 as a possible D gene (5 bases). Germline CDR1 reads MNHEY; CDR2 reads SMNVEV (reference sequence). This CDR3 contains 14 residues. Trimming removed 3 bases from V and 7 bases from J, with 15 bases in between. The CDR3 region is CASSFRAGGTGYTF. For the CDR3, the DNA is TGTGCCAGCAGTTTCCGCGCCGGGGGGACTGGCTACACCTTC.

The rearrangement joins TRBV5-1 to TRBJ1-2; D is ambiguous. There are 14 residues in the CDR3. The germline gives CDR1 SGHRS, CDR2 YFSETQ. V shed 0 bases and J shed 5 bases, with 11 bases lying between them. The CDR3 reads CASSLGPAGYGYTF. Here the CDR3 DNA reads TGCGCCAGCAGCTTGGGGCCGGCCGGGTATGGCTACACCTTC.

This chain links TRBV2 with TRBJ1-2; 7 nucleotides agree with TRBD1. Losses at the gene ends were 4 bases for V and 2 bases for J; bases not matched to a gene: 1. The CDR3 extends over 13 amino acids. CDR1 and CDR2 (germline): SNHLY, FYNNEI. The CDR3 loop is CASSGDRNYGYTF. The DNA of the CDR3 is TGTGCCAGCAGTGGGGACAGAAACTATGGCTACACCTTC.

The chain couples TRBV5-5 to TRBJ1-3; D uncertain. V lost 2 bases and J lost 0, with 12 bases in between. Looked up from germline, CDR1 is SGHKS and CDR2 is YYEKEE (reference sequence). The CDR3 runs to 16 residues. CDR3 in amino acids: CASSFVGGYSGNTIYF. The CDR3 DNA follows: TGTGCCAGCAGCTTCGTTGGCGGCTACTCTGGAAACACCATATATTTT.

This clone was recorded only once. This sequence joins TRBV28 and TRBJ2-7; 7 bases are shared with TRBD2. V shed 6 bases, J shed 7 bases, and the junction held 15 bases outside the gene matches. Germline CDR1 and CDR2: MDHEN and SYDVKM. The CDR3 is made up of 15 amino acids. The CDR3 here is CASSPVASGSREQYF. The CDR3 bases are TGTGCCAGCAGCCCAGTCGCTAGCGGATCGAGGGAGCAGTACTTC.

The V call is TRBV15, the J call TRBJ2-7; D not resolved. Trimming removed 0 bases at V and 4 bases at J, with 19 bases between. The CDR3 has 17 residues. Looked up from germline, CDR1 is LNHNV and CDR2 is YYDKDF (reference sequence). CDR3 region: CATSRDSIGKHGYEQYF. The CDR3 region has the DNA TGTGCCACCAGCAGAGATTCCATTGGGAAGCATGGGTACGAGCAGTACTTC. The whole variable domain, remainder taken from reference TRBV15 and TRBJ2-7, is DAMVIQNPRYQVTQFGKPVTLSCSQTLNHNVMYWYQQKSSQAPKLLFHYYDKDFNNEADTPDNFQSRRPNTSFCFLDIRSPGLGDTAMYLCATSRDSIGKHGYEQYFGPGTRLTVT.

For the CDR3, the DNA is TGTGCCAGCAGCCGGCTAGCGGCGCCCGCCAATGAGCAGTTCTTC. This encodes CASSRLAAPANEQFF. V gene TRBV13 combines with J gene TRBJ2-1; 7 bases match TRBD2. The V gene end was trimmed by 5 bases and the J gene end by 6 bases; junction bases not matched to a gene: 10. Germline CDR1 reads PRHDT; CDR2 reads FYEKMQ (reference sequence). The CDR3 runs 15 residues.

This clone is a singleton in its sample. The chain is built from TRBV7-3 and TRBJ1-1, with a possible D match to TRBD1 (5 bases). Germline V CDR1 and CDR2: SGHTA, FQGTGA. Trimming removed 1 base at V and 5 bases at J, with 8 bases between. CDR3 length: 13 residues. The DNA for the CDR3 is TGTGCCAGCAGCTTAATTGAGGGGACTGAAGCTTTCTTT. Its protein product is CASSLIEGTEAFF.

The chain has TRBV5-5 and TRBJ2-1, with a possible D match to TRBD2 (7 bases). CDR1 is SGHKS and CDR2 is YYEKEE in the germline V gene (reference sequence). Between the trimmed V and J ends, which lost 4 bases and 2 bases, there was a span of 16 bases. The CDR3 spans 16 residues. For the CDR3, the DNA is TGTGCCAGCAGCCGACAGGTCGGGAGGCCCTACAATGAGCAGTTCTTC. Translating it yields CASSRQVGRPYNEQFF.